The clone carrying this T cell receptor beta chain has more than one count but fewer than ten. MiXCR was run by TCRdb on the 5' RACE reads, yielding one entry per CDR3 protein. This table holds 400,000 to 450,000 distinct CDR3 sequences, 18% found once. CDR3 length: 14 amino acids. V shed 4 bases, J shed 4 bases, and the junction held 5 bases outside the gene matches. Germline V gene lookup returns CDR1 SGHVS and CDR2 FQNEAQ. This sample is drawn from a study of T-cell memory formation after mild COVID-19. Study details: The two donors had largely donor-specific TCR clusters.

Material: PBMCs or a T cell subset sorted from them (not recorded which). The source is a young man who had mild COVID-19 (a few samples of this study predate the infection). Cell type and time point are not known. The V call is TRBV7-8, the J call TRBJ2-3; TRBD1 agrees at 7 bases. The CDR3 nucleotides read TGTGCCAGCAGCTCACAGGGGTACTCAGATACGCAGTATTTT. This sequence encodes CASSSQGYSDTQYF.